A selection of T cell receptor beta chains follows, all from one sample in a study of blood T cells in healthy people across ages. From the 5' RACE reads, TCRdb called clonotypes with MiXCR, one entry per CDR3 protein. This sample yields roughly 1.9 million distinct CDR3 sequences, of which more than 35% are seen a single time; 23% belongs to the top ten. Input material: blood. These receptors all come from a human donor in good health. The CDR3 runs from the conserved cysteine through the conserved F or W. The order of the fields is D gene, clone size, J gene, V gene, CDR3 protein, CDR3 DNA. D genes are given only for firm matches. Not all rows give a size; the values are once, few, many and, for expanded clones, a class.

NA,NA,TRBJ1-1,TRBV3-1,CASSQDWALNTEAFF,TGTGCCAGCAGCCAAGATTGGGCCTTGAACACTGAAGCTTTCTTT
NA,NA,TRBJ1-2,TRBV20-1,CSARDAGVGYGYTF,TGCAGTGCTAGAGACGCGGGGGTGGGCTATGGCTACACCTTC
NA,few,TRBJ2-1,TRBV21-1,CASSCRDRAFTEQFF,TGTGCCAGCAGCTGCCGGGACAGGGCCTTCACTGAGCAGTTCTTC
NA,NA,TRBJ1-6,TRBV12-3/TRBV12-4,CASSLPHNNSPLHF,TGTGCCAGCAGTTTGCCACATAATAATTCACCCCTCCACTTT
NA,few,TRBJ2-3,TRBV4-2,CASSQVEVPSTDTQYF,TGTGCCAGCAGCCAAGTCGAAGTTCCTAGCACAGATACGCAGTATTTT
NA,NA,TRBJ2-7,TRBV6-2/TRBV6-3,CACSYFALSYEQYF,TGTGCCTGCAGTTACTTCGCACTCTCCTACGAGCAGTACTTC
NA,few,TRBJ2-5,TRBV7-9,CASSPRTPIGQETQYF,TGTGCCAGCAGCCCGCGGACACCCATCGGGCAAGAGACCCAGTACTTC
NA,NA,TRBJ1-2,TRBV29-1,CSVVRGRNGEPYGYTF,TGCAGCGTTGTTAGGGGGAGAAACGGGGAACCTTATGGCTACACCTTC
NA,NA,TRBJ2-7,TRBV5-1,CANSPQDVISDEQYF,TGCGCCAACAGCCCCCAAGACGTAATTTCGGACGAGCAGTACTTC
NA,NA,TRBJ1-1,TRBV2,CARITELNTEAFF,TGTGCCCGAATAACAGAGCTGAACACTGAAGCTTTCTTT
NA,few,TRBJ2-7,TRBV12-3/TRBV12-4,CASRSDSGNYEQYF,TGTGCCAGCAGGTCGGACAGCGGAAACTACGAGCAGTACTTC
NA,NA,TRBJ1-1,TRBV6-6,CASSSLWTQRNTEAFF,TGTGCCAGCAGTTCGTTGTGGACCCAGAGGAACACTGAAGCTTTCTTT
TRBD1,few,TRBJ2-1,TRBV4-3,CASSLLRDSDHYNEQFF,TGCGCCAGCAGCCTTCTCCGGGACAGTGACCACTACAATGAGCAGTTCTTC
NA,NA,TRBJ2-7,TRBV20-1,CSAHSSGLAFYEQYF,TGCAGTGCCCATTCTTCGGGACTGGCGTTTTACGAGCAGTACTTC
NA,NA,TRBJ2-3,TRBV20-1,CSASDARRGTDTQYF,TGCAGTGCTAGTGACGCCCGGCGGGGCACAGATACGCAGTATTTT
NA,NA,TRBJ1-1,TRBV9,CASSKEGGKYTEAFF,TGTGCCAGCAGCAAAGAAGGGGGAAAATATACTGAAGCTTTCTTT
NA,NA,TRBJ2-7,TRBV20-1,CSARIYSSYEQYF,TGCAGTGCTAGAATATACAGTTCCTACGAGCAGTACTTC
TRBD1,NA,TRBJ2-1,TRBV4-1,CASSQDSRGREQFF,TGCGCCAGCAGCCAAGATTCGAGGGGGCGGGAGCAGTTCTTC
NA,NA,TRBJ2-1,TRBV5-1,CASSLRGGKNEQFF,TGCGCCAGCAGCTTGCGCGGGGGCAAAAATGAGCAGTTCTTC
TRBD2,NA,TRBJ2-7,TRBV2,CASSEGVAGTEEQYF,TGTGCCAGCAGTGAAGGGGTAGCGGGGACGGAGGAGCAGTACTTC